This T cell receptor beta chain was identified during a study of metastatic and nonmetastatic thyroid tumors. Looking at the study overall: Repertoires from blood and tumor or nodule tissue of malignant and benign thyroid patients were compared.

This clone was counted ten times or more. Using MiXCR, TCRdb re-called clones from the PCR reads. The table lists 25,000 to 35,000 clones, almost 30% of them singletons. Thyroid surgery had not been preceded by any treatment in any patient. The CDR3 consists of 11 residues. CDR1 is SNHLY and CDR2 is FYNNEI in the germline V gene. Trimming removed 8 bases at V and 10 bases at J, with 14 bases between. This chain links TRBV2 with TRBJ1-2; no definite D call. Sequenced: blood. The receptor was derived from a female donor with papillary thyroid cancer or a benign thyroid nodule (not recorded which). Some clones in this sample may be carry-over from other donors' samples. CDR3: CASHLREHYTF. CDR3 bases: TGTGCCAGCCATTTAAGGGAGCACTACACCTTC. Supplemented by reference TRBV2 and TRBJ1-2, the full variable domain reads EPEVTQTPSHQVTQMGQEVILRCVPISNHLYFYWYRQILGQKVEFLVSFYNNEISEKSEIFDDQFSVERPDGSNFTLKIRSTKLEDSAMYFCASHLREHYTFGSGTRLTVV.